These 21 T cell receptor beta chains were all obtained from the same sample, sequenced in a study of shared clonotypes between healthy human individuals. The assay was immunoSEQ multiplex PCR, and TCRdb's table has in-frame clones only and misses some. The data show more than 1 million clones, with around 82% seen just once and about 0.52% held by the top ten. The sample was memory CD4+ T cells from PBMCs. Specified subset: CD45RA-negative fraction. These receptors all come from a man younger than 35 in good health. Some clones in this sample may be carry-over from other donors' samples.

The rearrangement joins TRBV9 to TRBJ2-5; D remains unclear. The V end lost 3 bases, the J end lost 2 bases, and 5 bases lay between the germline ends. This CDR3 region has 12 residues. From germline, CDR1 is SGDLS and CDR2 YYNGEE. In DNA form, the CDR3 reads TGTGCCAGCAGCGCCTCTCAAGAGACCCAGTACTTC. Amino acids: CASSASQETQYF.

There are a few counts of this clone. The CDR3, as DNA: TGCGCCAGCAGCGTAATAGAGAACACTGAAGCTTTCTTT. Protein product: CASSVIENTEAFF. This chain connects TRBV5-1 to TRBJ1-1, with D unclear. CDR3 length equals 13 residues. Germline V lookup: CDR1 SGHRS, CDR2 YFSETQ. Trimming pared 4 bases from V and 1 base from J, leaving 8 bases between. The complete variable domain, with remaining parts taken from reference TRBV5-1 and TRBJ1-1, reads KAGVTQTPRYLIKTRGQQVTLSCSPISGHRSVSWYQQTPGQGLQFLFEYFSETQRNKGNFPGRFSGRQFSNSRSEMNVSTLELGDSALYLCASSVIENTEAFFGQGTRLTVV.

CDR3 in amino acids: CASSVAGKLYEQYF. The DNA of the CDR3 is TGTGCCAGCAGTGTGGCGGGAAAACTCTACGAGCAGTACTTC. The rearrangement links TRBV2 to TRBJ2-7; D may be TRBD2 (6 bases). With 4 bases removed from V and 3 bases from J, the gap between germline ends came to 13 bases. CDR1 and CDR2 from the germline V gene are SNHLY and FYNNEI. The CDR3 runs to 14 residues.

The chain combines TRBV9 with TRBJ2-2, with 8 bases lining up with TRBD1. V shed 4 bases and J 6 bases; nucleotides not matched to a gene: 17. This CDR3 has 18 amino acids. Germline CDR1 and CDR2: SGDLS and YYNGEE. CDR3 region: CASSPRDRRPWAPGELFF. Written as DNA, the CDR3 is TGTGCCAGCAGCCCCCGGGACAGGCGACCCTGGGCTCCCGGGGAGCTGTTTTTT.

The chain has TRBV9 and TRBJ2-1, with TRBD2 matching over 9 bases. The V gene's germline CDR1 is SGDLS and CDR2 YYNGEE. CDR3 length equals 15 residues. With V trimmed by 1 base and J by 7 bases, 6 bases remained unmatched. CDR3 DNA: TGTGCCAGCAGCGTACTCAGCGGGGGGATGAATGAGCAGTTCTTC. This translates into CASSVLSGGMNEQFF. The complete variable domain, with remaining parts taken from reference TRBV9 and TRBJ2-1, reads DSGVTQTPKHLITATGQRVTLRCSPRSGDLSVYWYQQSLDQGLQFLIQYYNGEERAKGNILERFSAQQFPDLHSELNLSSLELGDSALYFCASSVLSGGMNEQFFGPGTRLTVL.

V is TRBV28 and J is TRBJ2-5; maybe TRBD2 (6 bases). CDR1 is MDHEN and CDR2 is SYDVKM in the germline V gene. Trimming removed 6 bases at V and 4 bases at J, with 18 bases between. The CDR3 covers 15 residues. The CDR3 region has the DNA TGTGCCAGCAGGCGGCGGGACTCGCGCGGAGAGACCCAGTACTTC. Translated: CASRRRDSRGETQYF.

This clone showed up just a few times. This chain joins TRBV2 and TRBJ2-7; 11 bases line up with TRBD2. This CDR3 has 16 residues. Trimming removed 4 bases from V and 5 bases from J; junction bases left unmatched: 10. Germline-derived CDR1 and CDR2 are SNHLY and FYNNEI. Written as DNA, the CDR3 is TGTGCCAGCAGTGCGAGGATAGCGGGAGGGAAACACGAGCAGTACTTC. This translates into CASSARIAGGKHEQYF. The entire variable domain, with the rest obtained from reference TRBV2 and TRBJ2-7, is as follows: EPEVTQTPSHQVTQMGQEVILRCVPISNHLYFYWYRQILGQKVEFLVSFYNNEISEKSEIFDDQFSVERPDGSNFTLKIRSTKLEDSAMYFCASSARIAGGKHEQYFGPGTRLTVT.

J is TRBJ1-4 and V is TRBV4-2, with no clear D. Germline assignment: CDR1 LGHNA and CDR2 YNFKEQ. The germline V and J ends were trimmed by 4 bases and 12 bases, with 15 bases remaining between them. This CDR3 region has 13 residues. DNA for the CDR3: TGTGCCAGCAGCCCCCATTCAGAGGCGGAACTGTTTTTT. It translates to CASSPHSEAELFF.

There are a few counts of this clone. Germline is not matched at one junction end, which may reflect a read error. The rearrangement uses TRBV20-1 and TRBJ2-4, with TRBD2 matching 7 bases. The CDR3 spans 11 residues. Germline loops: CDR1 DFQATT, CDR2 SNEGSKA (reference sequence). DNA of the CDR3: TGCAGTGCTAGAGATAAGGCGGGAGAGAGTTTC. Its translation is CSARDKAGESF.

V is TRBV11-2 and J is TRBJ2-5; weak D call: TRBD2 (6 bases). CDR1 is SGHAT and CDR2 is FQNNGV in the germline V gene. V lost 5 bases and J lost 5, with 15 bases in between. The CDR3 is 14 amino acids. CDR3 protein: CASSTGLPPETQYF. Written as DNA, the CDR3 is TGTGCCAGCAGCACGGGACTCCCCCCCGAGACCCAGTACTTC.

The chain has TRBV5-1 and TRBJ2-1, with 7 bases lining up with TRBD2. The V gene's germline CDR1 is SGHRS and CDR2 YFSETQ. The ends lost 0 bases at V and 5 bases at J; junction bases unmatched: 11. The CDR3 contains 17 residues. The CDR3 bases are TGCGCCAGCAGCTTGGCCGTCGGGCGGGAGTCCCACAATGAGCAGTTCTTC. It encodes CASSLAVGRESHNEQFF.

This chain joins TRBV5-6 and TRBJ1-3, with TRBD1 as a possible D gene (6 bases). Trimming removed 0 bases at V and 15 bases at J, with 22 bases between. The CDR3 loop spans 15 amino acids. Germline CDR1 and CDR2: SGHDT and YYEEEE. The CDR3 loop is CASSLEGSLGTTSYF. The CDR3 DNA follows: TGTGCCAGCAGCTTGGAAGGTAGTCTTGGGACAACCTCATATTTT.

This clone was observed many times. The rearrangement uses TRBV5-4 and TRBJ1-1, with 9 bases fitting TRBD1. V lost 4 bases to trimming and J lost 4 bases; unmatched junction nucleotides: 5. Germline CDR1 reads SGHNT; CDR2 reads YYREEE (reference sequence). The CDR3 contains 14 residues. CDR3 nucleotide sequence: TGTGCCAGCAGCCTACGACAGGGGGTCACTGAAGCTTTCTTT. Protein: CASSLRQGVTEAFF. Supplemented by reference TRBV5-4 and TRBJ1-1, the full variable domain reads ETGVTQSPTHLIKTRGQQVTLRCSSQSGHNTVSWYQQALGQGPQFIFQYYREEENGRGNFPPRFSGLQFPNYSSELNVNALELDDSALYLCASSLRQGVTEAFFGQGTRLTVV.

This clone came up a few times. The chain uses TRBV6-1 and TRBJ1-5, with a tentative D call TRBD1 (6 bases). V was cut by 5 bases and J by 3 bases, with 11 bases left in between. Germline V gene sequence: CDR1 MNHNS, CDR2 SASEGT. The CDR3 is 14 amino acids. CDR3 in amino acids: CASSSTGPNQPQHF. The CDR3 DNA reads as TGTGCCAGCAGTAGTACAGGGCCCAATCAGCCCCAGCATTTT.

On this clone itself: In the same sample, other DNA sequences code for this CDR3. The chain recombines TRBV5-5 with TRBJ1-5; 7 bases are a match to TRBD1. V lost 3 bases, J lost 6 bases, and 6 bases stayed unmatched. The CDR3 totals 14 residues. Germline-derived CDR1 and CDR2 are SGHKS and YYEKEE (reference sequence). The chain's CDR3 is CASSSGTVSQPQHF. For the CDR3, the DNA is TGTGCCAGCAGCTCTGGGACAGTCAGTCAGCCCCAGCATTTT.

This clone has a handful of counts. The rearrangement uses TRBV7-3 and TRBJ2-3; perhaps TRBD2 as D (6 bases). The V end lost 2 bases, the J end lost 0 bases, and 18 bases lay between the germline ends. The germline CDR1 and CDR2 sequences are SGHTA and FQGTGA. The CDR3 totals 18 residues. The CDR3 DNA sequence: TGTGCCAGCAGCTTAGCGGGAACTAGGGGCGGAAGCACAGATACGCAGTATTTT. It translates to CASSLAGTRGGSTDTQYF.

The J gene is TRBJ1-2, the V gene TRBV19, with D perhaps TRBD1 (5 bases). This CDR3 has 14 residues. The germline CDR1 and CDR2 sequences are LNHDA and SQIVND (reference sequence). The V end was cut by 6 bases, the J end by 8 bases, with 19 bases between. DNA of the CDR3: TGTGCCAGTAGCCTCCGGGACGGACAAGGGGGCTACACCTTC. Translating gives CASSLRDGQGGYTF. The full variable domain, in which reference TRBV19 and TRBJ1-2 provide the parts outside the CDR3, is DGGITQSPKYLFRKEGQNVTLSCEQNLNHDAMYWYRQDPGQGLRLIYYSQIVNDFQKGDIAEGYSVSREKKESFPLTVTSAQKNPTAFYLCASSLRDGQGGYTFGSGTRLTVV.

The chain recombines TRBV28 with TRBJ1-3; D ambiguous. V was cut by 5 bases and J by 4 bases, with 6 bases left in between. Germline V CDR1 and CDR2: MDHEN, SYDVKM. The CDR3 has 12 residues. The CDR3 loop reads CASSRQGNTIYF. The CDR3 DNA follows: TGTGCCAGCAGTCGCCAGGGAAACACCATATATTTT.

To note about this clone: Other DNA sequences in this sample translate to the same CDR3. The V call is TRBV11-3, the J call TRBJ2-1; a weak D match, TRBD2 (7 bases). Germline V gene lookup returns CDR1 SGHNT and CDR2 YENEEA. This CDR3 contains 15 residues. V shed 3 bases and J shed 1 base, with 10 bases lying between them. The CDR3 here is CASSFGGASYNEQFF. CDR3 sequence (DNA): TGTGCCAGCAGCTTTGGGGGGGCATCCTACAATGAGCAGTTCTTC.

The rearrangement uses TRBV7-2 and TRBJ1-1, with D unresolved. The CDR3 has 13 residues. The V and J ends lost 5 bases and 3 bases respectively, with 10 bases between them. Germline V lookup: CDR1 SGHTA, CDR2 FQGNSA. The CDR3 coding sequence is TGTGCCAGCAGCCCCGGTGTACACACTGAAGCTTTCTTT. This gives the protein CASSPGVHTEAFF.

The chain links TRBV5-4 to TRBJ1-3; the match to TRBD1 covers 11 bases. The CDR3 runs 15 residues. Looked up from germline, CDR1 is SGHNT and CDR2 is YYREEE (reference sequence). The J segment lost 4 bases and the V segment lost 4 bases, leaving 4 bases of the junction unmatched. The CDR3 loop is CASSRTGGAGNTIYF. The CDR3 DNA is TGTGCCAGCAGCCGGACAGGGGGCGCGGGAAACACCATATATTTT. The variable domain in full, with the rest retrieved from reference TRBV5-4 and TRBJ1-3, is ETGVTQSPTHLIKTRGQQVTLRCSSQSGHNTVSWYQQALGQGPQFIFQYYREEENGRGNFPPRFSGLQFPNYSSELNVNALELDDSALYLCASSRTGGAGNTIYFGEGSWLTVV.